Presented here are 11 T cell receptor beta chains from one specimen sequenced in a study of cytotoxic CD8 clonotypes in ibrutinib-treated CLL. Some clones are missing from TCRdb's copy, which holds only in-frame ones; the method was immunoSEQ multiplex PCR. Among about 85,000 clones listed, roughly 77% were seen once. The starting material was PBMCs, obtained after 12 months of ibrutinib treatment. These TCRs come from a human donor with chronic lymphocytic leukemia.

The chain couples TRBV6-6 to TRBJ1-5, with D tentatively TRBD1 (5 bases). The germline V gene has CDR1 MNHNY and CDR2 SVGAGI (reference sequence). The V end was cut by 8 bases, the J end by 11 bases, with 16 bases between. CDR3 length: 12 residues. CDR3 DNA: TGTGCCAGCGGGACCTCACGGCGGGCCCAGCATTTT. It codes for CASGTSRRAQHF.

About this clone: Other DNA sequences in this sample translate to the same CDR3. The V call is TRBV18, the J call TRBJ1-5; D is undetermined. The CDR3 has 13 amino acids. The germline CDR1 and CDR2 sequences are KGHSH and LQKENI. Between the trimmed V and J ends, which lost 2 bases and 6 bases, there was a span of 8 bases. Here the CDR3 reads CASSPGLGQPQHF. CDR3 DNA: TGTGCCAGCTCACCAGGTCTTGGTCAGCCCCAGCATTTT.

This chain connects TRBV4-2 to TRBJ2-1; 10 bases agree with TRBD1. This CDR3 has 18 amino acids. Germline-derived CDR1 and CDR2 are LGHNA and YNFKEQ. V dropped 4 bases and J dropped 8; count of bases not matched to a gene: 17. CDR3 in DNA: TGTGCCAGCAGCCTCCCAATTGGGGGGGACAGGGGTATGGATGAGCAGTTCTTC. This gives the protein CASSLPIGGDRGMDEQFF.

The genes are TRBV28 and TRBJ2-5, with 8 nucleotides matching TRBD1. V shed 4 bases, J shed 5 bases, and the junction held 12 bases outside the gene matches. Germline V gene lookup returns CDR1 MDHEN and CDR2 SYDVKM. The CDR3 is 16 amino acids. The CDR3 bases are TGTGCCAGCAGTTCCAGCCAAGGACAGGGTTGGGAGACCCAGTACTTC. Its protein product is CASSSSQGQGWETQYF.

This rearrangement joins TRBV6-5 to TRBJ2-3, with 7 bases identical to TRBD1. V lost 4 bases, J lost 2 bases, and 6 bases stayed unmatched. The CDR3 has 15 amino acids. CDR1 is MNHEY, CDR2 SVGAGI, per germline. The CDR3 is CASSSRQGTTDTQYF. In nucleotides, the CDR3 is TGTGCCAGCAGTTCCAGACAGGGTACCACAGATACGCAGTATTTT.

The V gene is TRBV11-2, the J gene TRBJ1-5, with 8 bases fitting TRBD1. This CDR3 is built from 14 residues. CDR1 is SGHAT and CDR2 is FQNNGV in the germline V gene. V was clipped by 5 bases and J by 7 bases; unmatched bases: 7. The CDR3 DNA is TGTGCCAGCAGCCCGCAGGGGGCTAGGCAGCCCCAGCATTTT. As protein: CASSPQGARQPQHF. Using reference TRBV11-2 and TRBJ1-5 for the parts outside the CDR3, the full variable domain is EAGVAQSPRYKIIEKRQSVAFWCNPISGHATLYWYQQILGQGPKLLIQFQNNGVVDDSQLPKDRFSAERLKGVDSTLKIQPAKLEDSAVYLCASSPQGARQPQHFGDGTRLSIL.

About this clone itself: Other DNA sequences from this sample encode an identical CDR3 as well. The V call is TRBV6-6, the J call TRBJ1-1; no clear D. The V gene lost 1 base and the J gene lost 1 base, with 4 bases spanning the gap. This CDR3 has 13 amino acids. From germline, CDR1 is MNHNY and CDR2 SVGAGI (reference sequence). CDR3 loop: CASSYFGNTEAFF. The CDR3 bases are TGTGCCAGCAGTTACTTTGGGAACACTGAAGCTTTCTTT.

This sequence joins TRBV19 and TRBJ2-5, with D hard to call. Trimming removed 5 bases from V and 0 bases from J, with 10 bases in between. From germline, CDR1 is LNHDA and CDR2 SQIVND (reference sequence). The CDR3 is made up of 14 amino acids. The CDR3 nucleotides are TGTGCCAGTAGTGTTGCCCCCTACCAAGAGACCCAGTACTTC. Translating it yields CASSVAPYQETQYF.

The genes are TRBV7-3 and TRBJ2-5, with D perhaps matching TRBD1 (6 bases). The DNA end is a closer match to TRBJ2-7, so the J assignment may be wrong. In germline, CDR1 is SGHTA, CDR2 FQGTGA. The CDR3 spans 15 residues. CDR3 loop: CASSQGTSPTYEQYF. CDR3 DNA: TGTGCCAGCAGCCAGGGGACAAGCCCTACCTACGAGCAGTACTTC.

The rearrangement joins TRBV5-1 to TRBJ2-5, with 7 bases identical to TRBD1. The germline V gene encodes CDR1 SGHRS and CDR2 YFSETQ. Trimming took 4 bases from V and 1 from J; bases not matched to a gene: 4. The CDR3 loop spans 14 amino acids. The CDR3 reads CASSPGTAQETQYF. DNA for the CDR3: TGCGCCAGCAGCCCGGGGACAGCCCAAGAGACCCAGTACTTC.

For the CDR3, the DNA is TGTGCCAGCAGCTACTTAGCGGGAGGGGATGAGCAGTTCTTC. Amino acids: CASSYLAGGDEQFF. The V and J genes are TRBV11-3 and TRBJ2-1, with 11 bases identical to TRBD2. CDR1 and CDR2 (germline): SGHNT, YENEEA. This CDR3 comprises 14 residues. Unmatched junction bases numbered 4, after V lost 4 bases and J lost 8 bases.